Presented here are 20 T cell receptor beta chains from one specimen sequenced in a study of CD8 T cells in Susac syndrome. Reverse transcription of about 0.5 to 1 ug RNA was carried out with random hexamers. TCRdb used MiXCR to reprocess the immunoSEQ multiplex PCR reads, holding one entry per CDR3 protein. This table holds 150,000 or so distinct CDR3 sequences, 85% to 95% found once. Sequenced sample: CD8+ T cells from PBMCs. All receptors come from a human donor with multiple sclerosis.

The CDR3 bases are TGTGCCAGCAGCGCTAGCGGGGGCGTAGGGACCCAGTACTTC. Translating it yields CASSASGGVGTQYF. V is TRBV9 and J is TRBJ2-5; TRBD2 agrees at 10 bases. CDR1 and CDR2 (germline): SGDLS, YYNGEE. V was clipped by 3 bases and J by 7 bases; unmatched bases: 6. The CDR3 contains 14 residues.

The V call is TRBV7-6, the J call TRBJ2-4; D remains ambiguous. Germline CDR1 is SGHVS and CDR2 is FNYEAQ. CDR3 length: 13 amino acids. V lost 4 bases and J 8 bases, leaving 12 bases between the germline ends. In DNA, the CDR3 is TGTGCCAGCAGCTATTCGCGCGTTGACATTCAGTACTTC. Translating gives CASSYSRVDIQYF.

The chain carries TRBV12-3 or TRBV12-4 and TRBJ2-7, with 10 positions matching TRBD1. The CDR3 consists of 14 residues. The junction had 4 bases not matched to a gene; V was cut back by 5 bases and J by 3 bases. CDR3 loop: CASSGTGAVYEQYF. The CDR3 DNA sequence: TGTGCCAGCAGTGGGACAGGGGCGGTCTACGAGCAGTACTTC.

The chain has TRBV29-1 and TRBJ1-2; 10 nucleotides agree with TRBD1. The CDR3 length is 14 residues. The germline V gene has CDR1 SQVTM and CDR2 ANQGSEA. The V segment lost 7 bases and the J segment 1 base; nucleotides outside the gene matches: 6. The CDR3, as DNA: TGCAGCGCCCGGGACAGGGGCGGTAACTATGGCTACACCTTC. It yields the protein CSARDRGGNYGYTF. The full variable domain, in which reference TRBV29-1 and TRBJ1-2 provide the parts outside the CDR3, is SAVISQKPSRDICQRGTSLTIQCQVDSQVTMMFWYRQQPGQSLTLIATANQGSEATYESGFVIDKFPISRPNLTFSTLTVSNMSPEDSSIYLCSARDRGGNYGYTFGSGTRLTVV.

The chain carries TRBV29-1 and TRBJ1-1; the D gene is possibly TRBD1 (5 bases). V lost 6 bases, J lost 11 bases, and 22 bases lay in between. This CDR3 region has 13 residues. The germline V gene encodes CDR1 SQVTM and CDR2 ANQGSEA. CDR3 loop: CSVGIDSRDGAFF. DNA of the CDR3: TGCAGCGTAGGTATCGACAGTCGAGACGGGGCTTTCTTT. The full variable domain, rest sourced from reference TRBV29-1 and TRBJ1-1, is SAVISQKPSRDICQRGTSLTIQCQVDSQVTMMFWYRQQPGQSLTLIATANQGSEATYESGFVIDKFPISRPNLTFSTLTVSNMSPEDSSIYLCSVGIDSRDGAFFGQGTRLTVV.

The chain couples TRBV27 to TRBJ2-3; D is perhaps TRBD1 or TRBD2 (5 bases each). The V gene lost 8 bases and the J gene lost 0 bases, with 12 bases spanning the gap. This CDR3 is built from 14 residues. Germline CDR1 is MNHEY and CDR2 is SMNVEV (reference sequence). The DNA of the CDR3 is TGTGCCAGCCGACGGGGCCCGAGCACAGATACGCAGTATTTT. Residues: CASRRGPSTDTQYF.

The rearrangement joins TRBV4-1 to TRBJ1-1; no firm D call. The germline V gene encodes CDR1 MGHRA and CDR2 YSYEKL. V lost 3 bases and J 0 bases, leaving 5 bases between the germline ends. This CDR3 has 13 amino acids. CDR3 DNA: TGCGCCAGCAGCCACAGCCTGAACACTGAAGCTTTCTTT. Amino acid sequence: CASSHSLNTEAFF.

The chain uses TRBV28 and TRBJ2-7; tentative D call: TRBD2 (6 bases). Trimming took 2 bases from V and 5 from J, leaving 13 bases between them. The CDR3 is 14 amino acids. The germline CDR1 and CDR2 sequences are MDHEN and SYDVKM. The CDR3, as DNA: TGTGCCAGCAGTTTAGGGGGGTCTGGGAACGAGCAGTACTTC. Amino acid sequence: CASSLGGSGNEQYF.

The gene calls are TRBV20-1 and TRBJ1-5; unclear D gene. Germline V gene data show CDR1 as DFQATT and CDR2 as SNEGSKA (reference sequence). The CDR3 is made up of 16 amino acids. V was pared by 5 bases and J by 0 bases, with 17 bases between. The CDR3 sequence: CSALSRRQNSNQPQHF. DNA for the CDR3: TGCAGTGCTCTCAGCAGGAGGCAGAATAGCAATCAGCCCCAGCATTTT.

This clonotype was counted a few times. DNA for the CDR3: TGCAGCGTTATCGACAGCTCGAGCTCCTACGAGCAGTACTTC. The encoded protein is CSVIDSSSSYEQYF. This chain uses TRBV29-1 with TRBJ2-7, with D possibly matching TRBD1 (5 bases). The CDR3 totals 14 residues. V was pared by 5 bases and J by 0 bases, with 14 bases between. CDR1 SQVTM and CDR2 ANQGSEA come from the germline V gene.

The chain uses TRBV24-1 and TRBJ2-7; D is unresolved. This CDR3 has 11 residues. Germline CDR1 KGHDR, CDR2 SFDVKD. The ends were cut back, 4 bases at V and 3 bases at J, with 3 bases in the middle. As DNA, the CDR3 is TGTGCCACCAGTGAGGGCTACGAGCAGTACTTC. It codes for CATSEGYEQYF.

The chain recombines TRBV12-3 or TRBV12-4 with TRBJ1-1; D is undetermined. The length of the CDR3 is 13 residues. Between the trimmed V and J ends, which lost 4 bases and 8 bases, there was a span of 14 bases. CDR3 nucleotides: TGTGCCAGCAGTTCCCACACCCCAAAGGAAGCTTTCTTT. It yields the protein CASSSHTPKEAFF.

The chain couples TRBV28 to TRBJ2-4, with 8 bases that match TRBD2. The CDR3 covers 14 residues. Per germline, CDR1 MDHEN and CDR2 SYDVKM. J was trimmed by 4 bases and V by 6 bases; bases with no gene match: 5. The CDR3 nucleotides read TGTGCCAGCAGCCTCGGGAGGGAGAAAAACATTCAGTACTTC. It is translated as CASSLGREKNIQYF.

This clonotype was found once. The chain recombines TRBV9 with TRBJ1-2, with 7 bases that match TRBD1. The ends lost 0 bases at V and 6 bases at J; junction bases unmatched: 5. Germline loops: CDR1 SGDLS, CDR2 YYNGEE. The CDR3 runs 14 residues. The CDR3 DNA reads TGTGCCAGCAGCGTAGGTAGGGGGCAGGATGGCTACACCTTC. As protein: CASSVGRGQDGYTF.

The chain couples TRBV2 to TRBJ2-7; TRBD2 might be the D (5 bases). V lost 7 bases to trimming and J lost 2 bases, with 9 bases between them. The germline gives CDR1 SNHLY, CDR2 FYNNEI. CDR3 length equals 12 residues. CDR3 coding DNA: TGTGCCAGCACCAAACTAGCCTACGAGCAGTACTTC. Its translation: CASTKLAYEQYF.

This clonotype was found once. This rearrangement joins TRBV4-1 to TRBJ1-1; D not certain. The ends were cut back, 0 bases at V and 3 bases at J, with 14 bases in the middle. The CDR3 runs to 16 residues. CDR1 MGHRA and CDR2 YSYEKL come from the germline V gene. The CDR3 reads CASSQDGRMGYTEAFF. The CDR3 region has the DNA TGCGCCAGCAGCCAAGATGGCAGGATGGGGTACACTGAAGCTTTCTTT.

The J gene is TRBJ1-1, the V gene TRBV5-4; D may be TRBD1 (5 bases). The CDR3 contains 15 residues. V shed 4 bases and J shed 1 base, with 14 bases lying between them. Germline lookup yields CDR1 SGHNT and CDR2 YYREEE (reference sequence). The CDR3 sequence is CASSLGRGENTEAFF. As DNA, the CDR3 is TGTGCCAGCAGCCTGGGGAGGGGCGAGAACACTGAAGCTTTCTTT.

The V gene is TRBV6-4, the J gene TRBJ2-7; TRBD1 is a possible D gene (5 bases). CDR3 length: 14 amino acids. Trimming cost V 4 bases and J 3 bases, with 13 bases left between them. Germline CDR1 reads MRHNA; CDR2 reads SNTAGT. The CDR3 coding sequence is TGTGCCAGCAGTGTCCGACGGACATACTACGAGCAGTACTTC. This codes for CASSVRRTYYEQYF.

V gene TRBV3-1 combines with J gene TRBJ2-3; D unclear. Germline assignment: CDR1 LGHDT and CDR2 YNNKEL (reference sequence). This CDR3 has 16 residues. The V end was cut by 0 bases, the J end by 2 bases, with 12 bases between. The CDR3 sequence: CASSQEWRKNTDTQYF. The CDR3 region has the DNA TGTGCCAGCAGCCAAGAATGGCGAAAGAACACAGATACGCAGTATTTT.

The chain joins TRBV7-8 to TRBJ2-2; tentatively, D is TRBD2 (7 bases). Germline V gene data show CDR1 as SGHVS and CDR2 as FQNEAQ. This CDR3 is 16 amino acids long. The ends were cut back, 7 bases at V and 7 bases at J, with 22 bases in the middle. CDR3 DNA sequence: TGTGCCAGCAACCCTAAGATCTGGGGGGGCGGCGGGGAGCTGTTTTTT. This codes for CASNPKIWGGGGELFF.